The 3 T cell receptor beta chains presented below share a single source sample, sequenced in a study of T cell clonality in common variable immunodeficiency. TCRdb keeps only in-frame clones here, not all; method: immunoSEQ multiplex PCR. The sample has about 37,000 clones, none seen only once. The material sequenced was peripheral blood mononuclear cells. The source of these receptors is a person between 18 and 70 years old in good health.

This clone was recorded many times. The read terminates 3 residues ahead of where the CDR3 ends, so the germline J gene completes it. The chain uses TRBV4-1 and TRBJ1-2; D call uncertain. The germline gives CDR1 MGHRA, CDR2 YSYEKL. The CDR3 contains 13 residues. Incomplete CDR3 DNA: TGCGCCAGCAGCCAAGATCTTAGTACCGGC. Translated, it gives CASSQDLSTG. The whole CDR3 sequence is CASSQDLSTGYTF.

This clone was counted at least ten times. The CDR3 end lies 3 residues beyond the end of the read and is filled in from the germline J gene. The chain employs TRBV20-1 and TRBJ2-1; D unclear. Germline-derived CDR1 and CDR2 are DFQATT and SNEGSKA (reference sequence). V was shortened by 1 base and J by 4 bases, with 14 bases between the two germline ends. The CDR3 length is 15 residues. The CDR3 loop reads CSARGFQRSYNEQFF. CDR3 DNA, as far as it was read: TGCAGTGCTAGAGGGTTCCAGCGTAGTTACAATGAG.

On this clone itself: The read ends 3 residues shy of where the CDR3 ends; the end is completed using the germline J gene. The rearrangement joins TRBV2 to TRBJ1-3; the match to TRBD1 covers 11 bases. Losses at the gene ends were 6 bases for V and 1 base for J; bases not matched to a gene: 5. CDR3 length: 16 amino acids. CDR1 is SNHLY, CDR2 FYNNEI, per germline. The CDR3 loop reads CASSRDRGSSGNTIYF. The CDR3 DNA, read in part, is TGTGCCAGCAGCCGGGACAGGGGGAGTTCTGGAAACACC.